This T cell receptor (beta chain) appears in the sequencing data of a study of CD8 T cells in ankylosing spondylitis. This clonotype was picked up many times. The antigen is undetermined. TCRdb processed the 5' RACE reads anew with MiXCR; each CDR3 protein has one entry. The sample shows 250,000 to 300,000 distinct CDR3 sequences, 20% of them seen only once. Study findings and constraints: Reported data indicate significant enrichment of disease-linked clones within matched ankylosing spondylitis synovial fluid.

The V segment lost 6 bases and the J segment 5 bases; nucleotides outside the gene matches: 8. This CDR3 is built from 15 residues. CDR1 and CDR2 (germline): MDHEN, SYDVKM. The clonotype comes from a male donor with ankylosing spondylitis or in good health (not recorded which). The source material was blood, either unsorted or a sorted T cell fraction (not recorded which). The chain carries TRBV28 and TRBJ2-2; the match to TRBD2 covers 8 bases. The CDR3 DNA is TGTGCCAGCAGACACGGGACTAGAGGAACCGGGGAGCTGTTTTTT. It translates to CASRHGTRGTGELFF.